This TCR beta chain was profiled in a study of sequential checkpoint blockade in melanoma. A few counts support this clone. V shed 1 base and J shed 1 base, with 5 bases lying between them. The CDR3 extends over 15 amino acids. Germline V lookup: CDR1 LNHNV, CDR2 YYDKDF (reference sequence). Treatment meaning: randomized to nivolumab then ipilimumab (arm A) or the reverse (arm B). Patients had received no earlier DNA-damaging chemotherapy. Sequenced by immunoSEQ multiplex PCR; TCRdb stores in-frame clones only, minus some. The sample shows about 4,800 clones, 55% of them seen only once. The specimen was CD8+ T cells sorted from blood (inferred from file names), collected from a patient given nivolumab and ipilimumab in sequence. V is TRBV15 and J is TRBJ2-6; no reliable D call. The clonotype comes from a human donor with melanoma. The DNA of the CDR3 is TGTGCCACCAGCAGAGCGGGTTCTGGGGCCAACGTCCTGACTTTC. Amino acids: CATSRAGSGANVLTF. The variable domain in full, completed from reference TRBV15 and TRBJ2-6, reads DAMVIQNPRYQVTQFGKPVTLSCSQTLNHNVMYWYQQKSSQAPKLLFHYYDKDFNNEADTPDNFQSRRPNTSFCFLDIRSPGLGDTAMYLCATSRAGSGANVLTFGAGSRLTVL.